What follows are 27 T cell receptor beta chains derived from one specimen sequenced in a study of T-cell memory formation after mild COVID-19. TCRdb independently ran MiXCR on the 5' RACE reads; one entry per CDR3 protein. The table has approximately 400,000 distinct CDR3 sequences, roughly 26% seen once. The sequencing input was PBMCs or a T cell subset sorted from them (not recorded which). These receptors were collected from an adult woman who had mild COVID-19 (a few samples of this study predate the infection). Cell type and time point are not known.

The V call is TRBV29-1, the J call TRBJ1-1; D gene uncertain. This CDR3 has 14 amino acids. Germline CDR1 SQVTM, CDR2 ANQGSEA. Between the trimmed V and J ends, which lost 3 bases and 1 base, there was a span of 12 bases. This CDR3 is CSVEWDFKNTEAFF. CDR3 sequence (DNA): TGCAGCGTTGAGTGGGATTTCAAGAACACTGAAGCTTTCTTT.

The CDR3, as DNA: TGTGCCAGCAGCACTGGGACAGGTTCACAAGATGGCTACACCTTC. Translation gives CASSTGTGSQDGYTF. This rearrangement joins TRBV9 to TRBJ1-2; TRBD1 matches at 8 bases. Germline lookup yields CDR1 SGDLS and CDR2 YYNGEE. With 4 bases clipped from V and 6 bases from J, the junction kept 11 bases outside the gene matches. The CDR3 is 15 amino acids.

This clonotype was counted a few times. The chain recombines TRBV5-1 with TRBJ2-3, with 9 bases that match TRBD2. The CDR3 has 17 residues. CDR1 is SGHRS, CDR2 YFSETQ, per germline. Trimming took 4 bases from V and 5 from J; bases not matched to a gene: 14. CDR3: CASSPRATSGGGDTQYF. Written as DNA, the CDR3 is TGCGCCAGCAGCCCGCGGGCGACTAGCGGCGGGGGAGATACGCAGTATTTT.

CDR3: CAWSVQFYGYTF. CDR3 bases: TGTGCCTGGAGTGTACAATTCTATGGCTACACCTTC. The J gene is TRBJ1-2, the V gene TRBV30; D is unclear. This CDR3 contains 12 residues. The V end lost 0 bases, the J end lost 4 bases, and 6 bases lay between the germline ends. Germline assignment: CDR1 GTSNPN and CDR2 SVGIG (reference sequence).

The chain recombines TRBV13 with TRBJ1-1; TRBD1 aligns across 8 bases. The ends lost 4 bases at V and 6 bases at J; junction bases unmatched: 4. The CDR3 contains 13 residues. The V gene's germline CDR1 is PRHDT and CDR2 FYEKMQ (reference sequence). Here the CDR3 DNA reads TGTGCCAGCAGCTACAGGGGGTATGCTGAAGCTTTCTTT. Residues: CASSYRGYAEAFF.

This clonotype was recorded a few times. The rearrangement links TRBV7-9 to TRBJ2-2, with 9 nucleotides matching TRBD1. Unmatched junction bases numbered 9, after V lost 4 bases and J lost 6 bases. Germline V gene data show CDR1 as SEHNR and CDR2 as FQNEAQ (reference sequence). The CDR3 is 16 residues long. CDR3 residues: CASSSTTRDRAGELFF. The CDR3 nucleotides are TGTGCCAGCAGCTCTACCACAAGGGACAGGGCCGGGGAGCTGTTTTTT.

This chain uses TRBV19 with TRBJ1-2, with D maybe TRBD1 (6 bases). The V gene's germline CDR1 is LNHDA and CDR2 SQIVND (reference sequence). V was pared by 5 bases and J by 4 bases, with 11 bases between. There are 13 residues in the CDR3. CDR3 sequence: CASSVQGGYGYTF. The CDR3 nucleotides read TGTGCCAGTAGTGTACAGGGAGGCTATGGCTACACCTTC.

The chain links TRBV3-1 to TRBJ2-1, with TRBD1 matching over 12 bases. Germline V gene lookup returns CDR1 LGHDT and CDR2 YNNKEL (reference sequence). This CDR3 is 15 amino acids long. The V gene end was trimmed by 4 bases and the J gene end by 10 bases; junction bases not matched to a gene: 8. CDR3 protein: CASSPGTGGPKEQFF. The CDR3 nucleotides read TGTGCCAGCAGCCCCGGGACAGGGGGCCCCAAGGAGCAGTTCTTC.

This clonotype has just a few counts. The rearrangement joins TRBV20-1 to TRBJ1-1, with 8 bases fitting TRBD1. With V trimmed by 5 bases and J by 1 base, 9 bases remained unmatched. This CDR3 is built from 15 residues. The V gene's germline CDR1 is DFQATT and CDR2 SNEGSKA (reference sequence). The CDR3 bases are TGCAGTGCTTTTAGGACAGGGCAATCGAACACTGAAGCTTTCTTT. Residues: CSAFRTGQSNTEAFF.

This clonotype was picked up a small number of times. The chain recombines TRBV4-3 with TRBJ2-1, with D perhaps matching TRBD1 (5 bases). Per germline, CDR1 LGHNA and CDR2 YSLEER. The CDR3 runs to 17 residues. V dropped 2 bases and J dropped 3 bases, with 17 bases sitting between them. This chain's CDR3 is CASSQYAGQNLYNEQFF. CDR3 in DNA: TGCGCCAGCAGCCAATATGCAGGGCAGAACCTCTACAATGAGCAGTTCTTC.

The V gene is TRBV19, the J gene TRBJ2-1; 12 nucleotides agree with TRBD1. The CDR3 is made up of 15 amino acids. Germline CDR1 LNHDA, CDR2 SQIVND (reference sequence). V gave up 3 bases and J gave up 9 bases; unmatched junction bases: 6. The CDR3 spells CASSMPGTGGLEQFF. In DNA, the CDR3 is TGTGCCAGTAGTATGCCCGGGACAGGGGGCCTTGAGCAGTTCTTC.

The chain uses TRBV6-5 and TRBJ1-5; no reliable D call. The ends were cut back, 5 bases at V and 2 bases at J, with 10 bases in the middle. Germline V gene lookup returns CDR1 MNHEY and CDR2 SVGAGI. The CDR3 is made up of 14 amino acids. The CDR3 spells CASSSWRGNQPQHF. In DNA, the CDR3 is TGTGCCAGCAGTAGCTGGAGGGGCAATCAGCCCCAGCATTTT.

The CDR3 sequence: CSARDGGSGELFF. The CDR3 DNA reads as TGCAGTGCTAGAGATGGGGGGTCCGGGGAGCTGTTTTTT. The rearrangement joins TRBV20-1 to TRBJ2-2; D might be TRBD2 (6 bases). Between the trimmed V and J ends, which lost 0 bases and 6 bases, there was a span of 8 bases. The CDR3 contains 13 residues. Germline values: CDR1 DFQATT, CDR2 SNEGSKA (reference sequence).

The chain couples TRBV6-4 to TRBJ1-4; maybe TRBD1 (6 bases). CDR1 is MRHNA and CDR2 is SNTAGT in the germline V gene. The CDR3 extends over 15 amino acids. Deletions cut 7 bases from V and 1 base from J, with 13 bases between. CDR3 protein: CASINREGTNEKLFF. The CDR3 DNA reads as TGTGCCAGCATAAACAGGGAAGGAACTAATGAAAAACTGTTTTTT.

This clonotype occurred a few times. The chain employs TRBV11-2 and TRBJ2-3, with D unclear. The CDR3 has 14 residues. V lost 4 bases and J lost 7, with 15 bases in between. Per the germline V gene, CDR1 is SGHAT and CDR2 is FQNNGV. This CDR3 is CASSSPMGSHTQYF. DNA for the CDR3: TGTGCCAGCAGCTCACCGATGGGTAGCCATACGCAGTATTTT. Together with reference TRBV11-2 and TRBJ2-3, the CDR3 gives the full variable domain: EAGVAQSPRYKIIEKRQSVAFWCNPISGHATLYWYQQILGQGPKLLIQFQNNGVVDDSQLPKDRFSAERLKGVDSTLKIQPAKLEDSAVYLCASSSPMGSHTQYFGPGTRLTVL.

The CDR3 DNA sequence: TGTGCCAGCAGCCCCCCAGGGACAGGGGGTACTGGGGCCAACGTCCTGACTTTC. Protein sequence: CASSPPGTGGTGANVLTF. V gene TRBV7-6 combines with J gene TRBJ2-6, with 11 bases identical to TRBD1. The germline CDR1 and CDR2 sequences are SGHVS and FNYEAQ. This CDR3 is built from 18 residues. J lost 2 bases, V lost 5 bases, and 8 bases had no gene match.

The CDR3 DNA reads as TGTGCCAGCCGCCGCGGGCAGCCCCAGCATTTT. The encoded protein is CASRRGQPQHF. This rearrangement joins TRBV12-3 or TRBV12-4 to TRBJ1-5, with D hard to call. The CDR3 runs to 11 residues. V was shortened by 8 bases and J by 7 bases, with 9 bases between the two germline ends.

The chain couples TRBV5-4 to TRBJ1-5; D is perhaps TRBD1 (5 bases). Trimming took 1 base from V and 4 from J, leaving 12 bases between them. The CDR3 consists of 15 residues. Germline-derived CDR1 and CDR2 are SGHNT and YYREEE (reference sequence). CDR3 residues: CASSLQGRGNQPQHF. Written as DNA, the CDR3 is TGTGCCAGCAGCTTGCAGGGCCGGGGGAATCAGCCCCAGCATTTT. The variable domain in full, with the rest retrieved from reference TRBV5-4 and TRBJ1-5, is ETGVTQSPTHLIKTRGQQVTLRCSSQSGHNTVSWYQQALGQGPQFIFQYYREEENGRGNFPPRFSGLQFPNYSSELNVNALELDDSALYLCASSLQGRGNQPQHFGDGTRLSIL.

V usage is TRBV10-3 and J usage is TRBJ2-1, with TRBD2 as a possible D gene (5 bases). The CDR3 spans 13 residues. The germline gives CDR1 ENHRY, CDR2 SYGVKD. The V end lost 0 bases, the J end lost 5 bases, and 5 bases lay between the germline ends. CDR3 sequence reads: CAISESRDNEQFF. The DNA of the CDR3 is TGTGCCATCAGTGAGTCGAGGGACAATGAGCAGTTCTTC.

This clonotype was recorded at least ten times. V usage is TRBV6-5 and J usage is TRBJ2-3; weak D call: TRBD1 (7 bases). The V and J ends lost 2 bases and 0 bases respectively, with 15 bases between them. This CDR3 region has 17 residues. Germline V gene sequence: CDR1 MNHEY, CDR2 SVGAGI. The CDR3 DNA reads as TGTGCCAGCAGTTACGGGGGGACAGTGCCTAGCACAGATACGCAGTATTTT. As protein: CASSYGGTVPSTDTQYF.

This clonotype was detected only a few times. This chain uses TRBV9 with TRBJ2-7; no definite D call. The CDR3 runs to 14 residues. The germline CDR1 and CDR2 sequences are SGDLS and YYNGEE. V gave up 0 bases and J gave up 0 bases, with 7 bases separating them. The CDR3, as DNA: TGTGCCAGCAGCGTAGTGGGAAACTCCTACGAGCAGTACTTC. Amino acids: CASSVVGNSYEQYF.

This clonotype has only a few counts. The genes are TRBV19 and TRBJ2-4, with 12 bases matching TRBD2. The CDR3 runs to 15 residues. V gave up 5 bases and J gave up 4 bases; unmatched junction bases: 3. The V gene's germline CDR1 is LNHDA and CDR2 SQIVND (reference sequence). The DNA for the CDR3 is TGTGCCAGTAGTCCCCTAGCGGGAGGGAAAAACATTCAGTACTTC. Its translation is CASSPLAGGKNIQYF.

The rearrangement links TRBV5-1 to TRBJ1-1; no definite D call. V was trimmed by 3 bases and J by 8 bases, leaving 14 bases between them. This CDR3 is 13 amino acids long. The germline gives CDR1 SGHRS, CDR2 YFSETQ. The CDR3 loop is CASSSLLGSEAFF. CDR3 coding DNA: TGCGCCAGCAGCTCCCTTTTGGGGTCGGAAGCTTTCTTT.

The rearrangement joins TRBV9 to TRBJ2-3, with TRBD2 matching 7 bases. The CDR3 spans 16 residues. Germline CDR1 SGDLS, CDR2 YYNGEE. Trimming at V came to 1 base and at J to 0 bases, leaving 5 bases not matched to a gene. CDR3 region: CASSVYRGESTDTQYF. CDR3 in DNA: TGTGCCAGCAGCGTATATCGGGGGGAAAGCACAGATACGCAGTATTTT.

This clonotype was seen only a few times. This chain uses TRBV5-1 with TRBJ1-4; D gene unclear. Germline CDR1 SGHRS, CDR2 YFSETQ. V was trimmed by 4 bases and J by 0 bases, leaving 10 bases between them. The CDR3 length is 15 residues. DNA for the CDR3: TGCGCCAGCAGCCCCATACCGTCAACTAATGAAAAACTGTTTTTT. This sequence encodes CASSPIPSTNEKLFF.

In this sample, this clonotype turned up a few times. V usage is TRBV12-3 or TRBV12-4 and J usage is TRBJ2-3; TRBD2 aligns across 12 bases. CDR3 length equals 16 residues. The V gene end was trimmed by 4 bases and the J gene end by 7 bases; junction bases not matched to a gene: 9. CDR3 nucleotides: TGTGCCAGCAGTTCGAGGACTAGCGGGGACCTATATACGCAGTATTTT. This translates into CASSSRTSGDLYTQYF.

This clonotype was counted a few times. This rearrangement joins TRBV12-3 or TRBV12-4 to TRBJ2-3; D is ambiguous. V lost 6 bases and J 2 bases, leaving 24 bases between the germline ends. This CDR3 contains 18 residues. CDR3: CASSLFGSPVPFTDTQYF. CDR3 DNA sequence: TGTGCCAGCAGCTTATTTGGTAGCCCTGTTCCTTTCACAGATACGCAGTATTTT.